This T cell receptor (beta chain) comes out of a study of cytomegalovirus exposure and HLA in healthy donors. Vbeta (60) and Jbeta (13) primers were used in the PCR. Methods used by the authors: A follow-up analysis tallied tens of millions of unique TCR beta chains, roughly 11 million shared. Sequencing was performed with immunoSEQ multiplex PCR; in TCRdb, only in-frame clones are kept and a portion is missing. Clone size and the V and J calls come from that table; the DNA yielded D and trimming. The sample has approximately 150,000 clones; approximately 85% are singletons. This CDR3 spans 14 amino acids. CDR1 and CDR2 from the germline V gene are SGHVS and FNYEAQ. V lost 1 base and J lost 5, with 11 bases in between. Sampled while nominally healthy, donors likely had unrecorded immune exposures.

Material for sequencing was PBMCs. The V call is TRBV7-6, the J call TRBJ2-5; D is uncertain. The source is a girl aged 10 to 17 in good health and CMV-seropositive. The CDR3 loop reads CASSLEIFGETQYF. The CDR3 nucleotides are TGTGCCAGCAGCTTAGAGATCTTCGGGGAGACCCAGTACTTC.